These 23 T cell receptor beta chains were all obtained from the same sample, sequenced in a study of cytomegalovirus exposure and HLA in healthy donors (dated by TCRdb to 2017 to 2019). Library construction relied on the immunoSEQ multiplex PCR assay. TCRdb carries this immuneACCESS record with in-frame sequences only. Its versions omit some clonotypes, under half of them owing to an unresolved V gene in the studies checked, with the rest unexplained. This sample lists about 160,000 clones; nearly 90% were detected once. The ten largest clonotypes hold under 4.5% of the sample. The sample comprised PBMCs. These receptors were collected from a man younger than 35 in good health and CMV-seropositive.

There are a few counts of this clone. This chain connects TRBV6-1 to TRBJ2-7; 7 bases align to TRBD1. The CDR3 runs to 14 residues. From germline, CDR1 is MNHNS and CDR2 SASEGT. Unmatched junction bases numbered 6, after V lost 6 bases and J lost 1 base. CDR3 DNA sequence: TGTGCCAGCAGGGCCGGGACAGCATCCTACGAGCAGTACTTC. It codes for CASRAGTASYEQYF.

The gene calls are TRBV6-6 and TRBJ2-1; D not resolved. Per germline, CDR1 MNHNY and CDR2 SVGAGI (reference sequence). The CDR3 consists of 12 residues. Between the trimmed V and J ends, which lost 3 bases and 7 bases, there was a span of 7 bases. The CDR3 DNA follows: TGTGCCAGCAGTTATCCCCTTAATGAGCAGTTCTTC. Translated: CASSYPLNEQFF.

V and J are TRBV5-1 and TRBJ1-1; weak D call: TRBD1 (6 bases). The CDR3 loop spans 17 amino acids. Looked up from germline, CDR1 is SGHRS and CDR2 is YFSETQ. Trimming took 3 bases from V and 0 from J, leaving 18 bases between them. This chain's CDR3 is CASSSKGGGSLNTEAFF. CDR3 nucleotide sequence: TGCGCCAGCAGCTCCAAGGGGGGGGGCAGCTTGAACACTGAAGCTTTCTTT.

This clone was observed a single time. J is TRBJ2-7 and V is TRBV28; 9 bases are a match to TRBD1. Germline CDR1 is MDHEN and CDR2 is SYDVKM. V shed 6 bases, J shed 2 bases, and the junction held 2 bases outside the gene matches. The CDR3 contains 13 residues. Here the CDR3 reads CASRDRGTYEQYF. The CDR3 DNA reads TGTGCCAGCAGGGACAGGGGTACCTACGAGCAGTACTTC.

This clone was seen just once. CDR3 sequence reads: CASSQLASSRELFF. CDR3 nucleotide sequence: TGTGCCAGCAGTCAACTAGCGTCCAGTAGGGAGCTGTTTTTT. The V call is TRBV27, the J call TRBJ2-2; the match to TRBD2 covers 7 bases. CDR1 is MNHEY, CDR2 SMNVEV, per germline (reference sequence). Losses at the gene ends were 5 bases for V and 9 bases for J; bases not matched to a gene: 9. The CDR3 consists of 14 residues.

The chain carries TRBV6-1 and TRBJ1-3, with a weak D call TRBD1 (5 bases). The CDR3 spans 13 residues. The V gene's germline CDR1 is MNHNS and CDR2 SASEGT. With 6 bases removed from V and 4 bases from J, the gap between germline ends came to 10 bases. CDR3 sequence (DNA): TGTGCCAGCAGACAGGATCCAGGAAACACCATATATTTT. Residues: CASRQDPGNTIYF.

The chain couples TRBV27 to TRBJ2-1; 10 bases align to TRBD2. The junction had 13 bases not matched to a gene; V was cut back by 0 bases and J by 5 bases. Germline CDR1 MNHEY, CDR2 SMNVEV (reference sequence). This CDR3 comprises 19 residues. Here the CDR3 reads CASSLSFLAGVLGHNEQFF. In DNA form, the CDR3 reads TGTGCCAGCAGTTTATCCTTCCTAGCGGGAGTATTGGGGCACAATGAGCAGTTCTTC.

This clone was recorded once. V is TRBV2 and J is TRBJ2-2, with 8 bases aligning to TRBD1. Germline CDR1 and CDR2: SNHLY and FYNNEI. CDR3 length: 15 residues. J gave up 5 bases and V 10 bases, and 12 bases lay outside the gene matches. CDR3 in amino acids: CATQPDRVFTGELFF. For the CDR3, the DNA is TGTGCCACCCAACCGGACAGGGTTTTTACCGGGGAGCTGTTTTTT.

The rearrangement links TRBV7-8 to TRBJ1-4, with TRBD1 as a possible D gene (6 bases). The V gene lost 6 bases and the J gene lost 5 bases, with 16 bases spanning the gap. The germline V gene has CDR1 SGHVS and CDR2 FQNEAQ. The CDR3 runs to 15 residues. The CDR3 loop reads CASSPYRVGNEKLFF. In nucleotides, the CDR3 is TGTGCCAGCAGTCCATACAGGGTGGGGAATGAAAAACTGTTTTTT.

The J gene is TRBJ1-2, the V gene TRBV19; D is undetermined. Trimming removed 4 bases at V and 0 bases at J, with 9 bases between. Per the germline V gene, CDR1 is LNHDA and CDR2 is SQIVND (reference sequence). There are 14 residues in the CDR3. As DNA, the CDR3 is TGTGCCAGTAGTAGGGCTTTCTCTAACTATGGCTACACCTTC. The encoded protein is CASSRAFSNYGYTF.

The chain recombines TRBV6-5 with TRBJ1-3, with D tentatively TRBD1 (6 bases). The CDR3 has 15 amino acids. Trimming pared 6 bases from V and 0 bases from J, leaving 12 bases between. Germline V gives CDR1 MNHEY, CDR2 SVGAGI. In DNA form, the CDR3 reads TGTGCCAGCAGCCCCGGACAGTTCTCTGGAAACACCATATATTTT. It encodes CASSPGQFSGNTIYF.

This chain links TRBV4-1 with TRBJ2-1, with a tentative D call TRBD2 (6 bases). Germline-derived CDR1 and CDR2 are MGHRA and YSYEKL. The CDR3 runs 16 residues. V shed 4 bases and J shed 2 bases, with 15 bases lying between them. CDR3 in amino acids: CASSRDSLGAYNEQFF. DNA of the CDR3: TGCGCCAGCAGCCGGGACTCCTTGGGGGCCTACAATGAGCAGTTCTTC.

This chain connects TRBV18 to TRBJ2-7, with 7 nucleotides matching TRBD2. Germline V lookup: CDR1 KGHSH, CDR2 LQKENI. This CDR3 comprises 14 residues. V was pared by 5 bases and J by 3 bases, with 7 bases of the junction left unmatched. This chain's CDR3 is CASSSRDYSYEQYF. The CDR3 region has the DNA TGTGCCAGCTCATCCCGGGACTATAGCTACGAGCAGTACTTC.

The rearrangement joins TRBV6-6 to TRBJ1-4, with D possibly being TRBD1 (6 bases). Per germline, CDR1 MNHNY and CDR2 SVGAGI (reference sequence). The V end was cut by 2 bases, the J end by 8 bases, with 12 bases between. CDR3 length equals 14 residues. CDR3 in amino acids: CASSYRAGDEKLFF. The DNA of the CDR3 is TGTGCCAGCAGTTACAGGGCAGGGGACGAAAAACTGTTTTTT.

The chain recombines TRBV4-1 with TRBJ1-4, with 9 bases aligning to TRBD1. From germline, CDR1 is MGHRA and CDR2 YSYEKL. The CDR3 sequence is 14 residues long. V dropped 2 bases and J dropped 11; count of bases not matched to a gene: 6. This CDR3 is CASSQPGQGSKLFF. In DNA, the CDR3 is TGCGCCAGCAGCCAACCCGGACAGGGGAGCAAACTGTTTTTT.

The chain has TRBV7-9 and TRBJ2-1; perhaps TRBD1 as D (6 bases). The CDR3 totals 16 residues. V was clipped by 5 bases and J by 6 bases, with 20 bases between them. The germline V gene encodes CDR1 SEHNR and CDR2 FQNEAQ (reference sequence). As DNA, the CDR3 is TGTGCCAGCAGCCGTATTCGCCAGGGGTATCTCAATGAGCAGTTCTTC. Translated: CASSRIRQGYLNEQFF.

A note on this clone: One end of the junction is discordant with germline, which a read error may explain. The chain employs TRBV7-7 and TRBJ2-6; D possibly matches TRBD1 or TRBD2 (6 bases each). This CDR3 is built from 17 residues. Germline CDR1 is SSHAT and CDR2 is FNYEAQ (reference sequence). As DNA, the CDR3 is TGTGCTAGCAGCTTAGGGGGGCCCCAACTCGGGGCCAACGTCCTGACTTTC. This sequence encodes CASSLGGPQLGANVLTF.

V and J are TRBV14 and TRBJ2-2, with 10 bases matching TRBD1. V was clipped by 6 bases and J by 6 bases; unmatched bases: 7. The germline V gene encodes CDR1 SGHDN and CDR2 FVKESK. The CDR3 has 15 residues. The CDR3 is CASSRDRGGSGELFF. CDR3 bases: TGTGCCAGCAGTCGGGACAGGGGTGGCTCCGGGGAGCTGTTTTTT.

This chain joins TRBV6-5 and TRBJ2-7, with 13 positions matching TRBD2. CDR3 size: 15 residues. In germline, CDR1 is MNHEY, CDR2 SVGAGI. Trimming took 5 bases from V and 7 from J; bases not matched to a gene: 8. In DNA form, the CDR3 reads TGTGCCAGCAGTAAAGGACTAGCGGGAGCTTTTGAGCAGTACTTC. Residues: CASSKGLAGAFEQYF.

This clone was seen once. The chain employs TRBV29-1 and TRBJ2-7, with D possibly TRBD2 on 5 matching bases. The germline V gene has CDR1 SQVTM and CDR2 ANQGSEA. Trimming shortened V by 4 bases and J by 0 bases, and 19 bases separated the two germline ends. There are 16 residues in the CDR3. The CDR3 spells CSVAGWVGESSYEQYF. DNA for the CDR3: TGCAGCGTTGCTGGTTGGGTTGGGGAGAGCTCCTACGAGCAGTACTTC.

The gene calls are TRBV5-8 and TRBJ1-5, with TRBD1 matching over 8 bases. The CDR3 extends over 17 amino acids. V dropped 8 bases and J dropped 0; count of bases not matched to a gene: 13. The germline gives CDR1 SGHTS, CDR2 YDEGEE. The CDR3 region is CARDPGQASHSNQPQHF. CDR3 sequence (DNA): TGTGCCAGGGATCCGGGACAGGCTAGTCATAGCAATCAGCCCCAGCATTTT.

The chain has TRBV5-5 and TRBJ2-7, with TRBD2 matching over 10 bases. This CDR3 comprises 18 residues. CDR1 and CDR2 (germline): SGHKS, YYEKEE (reference sequence). With V trimmed by 1 base and J by 4 bases, 14 bases remained unmatched. The CDR3 loop reads CASSLSLRLAGALYEQYF. The DNA for the CDR3 is TGTGCCAGCAGCTTGTCTTTACGGCTAGCGGGAGCTTTGTACGAGCAGTACTTC. The full variable domain, in which reference TRBV5-5 and TRBJ2-7 provide the parts outside the CDR3, is DAGVTQSPTHLIKTRGQQVTLRCSPISGHKSVSWYQQVLGQGPQFIFQYYEKEERGRGNFPDRFSARQFPNYSSELNVNALLLGDSALYLCASSLSLRLAGALYEQYFGPGTRLTVT.

The rearrangement uses TRBV27 and TRBJ2-1; TRBD1 agrees at 9 bases. V lost 7 bases, J lost 4 bases, and 2 bases stayed unmatched. The CDR3 extends over 13 amino acids. Germline V gives CDR1 MNHEY, CDR2 SMNVEV (reference sequence). The CDR3, as DNA: TGTGCCAGCAACGGACAGGGGTACAATGAGCAGTTCTTC. Amino acid sequence: CASNGQGYNEQFF.